One TCR beta chain is described in this entry. The sample originates from a study of T-cell reconstitution after alpha-beta-depleted transplantation in children. Looked up from germline, CDR1 is GTSNPN and CDR2 is SVGIG (reference sequence). With 1 base removed from V and 5 bases from J, the gap between germline ends came to 15 bases. This CDR3 comprises 15 residues. Molecular barcoding with unique molecular identifiers was used for the TCRbeta library. TCRdb re-analysed the PCR reads in MiXCR, keeping a single row per CDR3 protein. This table holds more than 150,000 distinct CDR3 sequences, 13% to 15% found once.

The sample was PBMCs from the stem cell graft donor, taken from the stem cell graft. The clonotype was recovered from a human donor who donated a stem cell graft to a child with acute lymphoblastic leukemia. The rearrangement uses TRBV30 and TRBJ2-1; TRBD2 might be the D (6 bases). CDR3 protein: CAWSGWTGGDNEQFF. The CDR3 DNA reads TGTGCCTGGAGTGGTTGGACCGGAGGGGACAATGAGCAGTTCTTC.